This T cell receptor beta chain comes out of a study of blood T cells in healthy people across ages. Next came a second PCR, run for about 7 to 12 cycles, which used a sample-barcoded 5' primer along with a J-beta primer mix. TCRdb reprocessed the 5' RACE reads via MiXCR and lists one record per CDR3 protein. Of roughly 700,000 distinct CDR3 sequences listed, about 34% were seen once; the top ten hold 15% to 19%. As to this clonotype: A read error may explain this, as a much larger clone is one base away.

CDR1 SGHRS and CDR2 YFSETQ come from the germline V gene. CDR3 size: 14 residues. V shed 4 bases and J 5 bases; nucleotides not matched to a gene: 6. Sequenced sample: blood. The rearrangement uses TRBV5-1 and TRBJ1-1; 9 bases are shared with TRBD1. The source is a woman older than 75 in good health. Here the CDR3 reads CASSTQGARTEAFF. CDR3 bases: TGCGCCAGCAGCACACAGGGGGCGCGGACTGAAGCTTTCTTT.